This TCR beta chain is from a study of T cell responses to AZD1222 COVID-19 vaccine. Whole-study results and caveats: Every sample of the repertoires postdated the peak T cell response. The study found Spike-specific TCR breadth and depth rose after two AZD1222 doses. The donor cohort was predominantly white British with a female majority, and clonal diversity may have been underestimated.

Using immunoSEQ multiplex PCR, the repertoire was profiled, and TCRdb retains in-frame clones only, with some absent. The sample has 120,000 to 150,000 clones, almost 90% seen once. The V and J ends lost 6 bases and 3 bases respectively, with 5 bases between them. The CDR3 is 11 residues long. Per germline, CDR1 ENHRY and CDR2 SYGVKD. As concerns this clone: Its antigen is undetermined.

This rearrangement joins TRBV10-3 to TRBJ1-1; D remains ambiguous. The clonotype originates from an adult who received the AZD1222 COVID-19 vaccine. The specimen was peripheral blood, collected 28 days after the second AZD1222 dose. CDR3 amino acids: CAIREDTEAFF. The CDR3 DNA is TGTGCCATCAGGGAGGACACTGAAGCTTTCTTT.